A selection of T cell receptor beta chains follows, all from one sample in a study of cytomegalovirus exposure and HLA in healthy donors. Assay: immunoSEQ multiplex PCR; the TCRdb copy retains only in-frame clones and omits some. Here the sample spans about 150,000 clones, 60% to 85% being singletons. The material sequenced was PBMCs. The receptor source for this set is a woman aged 35 to 49 in good health and CMV-seronegative. CDR3s include the opening cysteine and the closing phenylalanine or tryptophan. D genes are given only for firm matches. Size is omitted from some rows. Given values are once, few, many or a class for expanded clones.

V	J	D	size	length	CDR3	DNA
TRBV27	TRBJ2-7	.	once	14	CASSLAVPRYEQYF	TGTGCCAGCAGTTTAGCGGTGCCTCGCTACGAGCAGTACTTC
TRBV11-2	TRBJ1-4	.	.	13	CASSPGGPEKLFF	TGTGCCAGCAGCCCGGGGGGGCCTGAAAAACTGTTTTTT
TRBV5-1	TRBJ2-3	.	.	16	CASIQAPMSSTDTQYF	TGCGCCAGCATCCAAGCCCCCATGTCTAGCACAGATACGCAGTATTTT
TRBV15	TRBJ1-2	TRBD1	once	14	CATSSGQENYGYTF	TGTGCCACCAGCAGCGGACAGGAAAACTATGGCTACACCTTC
TRBV4-1	TRBJ1-1	TRBD1	.	16	CASSQATDRVNTEAFF	TGCGCCAGCAGCCAAGCAACCGACAGGGTTAACACTGAAGCTTTCTTT
TRBV10-1	TRBJ2-3	.	.	14	CASSSAAFTDTQYF	TGCGCCAGCAGTTCAGCGGCGTTCACAGATACGCAGTATTTT
TRBV14	TRBJ1-1	TRBD1	few	14	CASSQDWTGRGAFF	TGTGCCAGCAGCCAAGATTGGACAGGGCGTGGAGCTTTCTTT
TRBV7-9	TRBJ2-3	TRBD2	.	18	CASSPRTSGGLSTDTQYF	TGTGCCAGCAGCCCAAGGACTAGCGGGGGGCTTAGCACAGATACGCAGTATTTT
TRBV2	TRBJ2-2	TRBD1	.	14	CASRGTGLTGELFF	TGTGCCAGCAGGGGGACAGGGTTGACCGGGGAGCTGTTTTTT
TRBV2	TRBJ2-7	TRBD1	.	14	CASSRQGDLGEQYF	TGTGCCAGCAGTAGACAGGGGGACTTAGGAGAGCAGTACTTC
TRBV7-3	TRBJ2-7	.	once	14	CASSSTGGSYEQYF	TGTGCCAGCAGCTCGACCGGCGGATCCTACGAGCAGTACTTC
TRBV10-1	TRBJ2-3	.	.	14	CATSGGIGTDTQYF	TGCGCCACCTCAGGAGGGATTGGCACAGATACGCAGTATTTT
TRBV2	TRBJ2-4	.	.	14	CASSESVLKNIQYF	TGTGCCAGCAGTGAATCGGTTCTCAAAAACATTCAGTACTTC
TRBV30	TRBJ1-5	TRBD1	.	13	CAWRTGINQPQHF	TGTGCCTGGAGGACAGGGATTAATCAGCCCCAGCATTTT
TRBV5-1	TRBJ1-3	.	.	15	CASSLDSGGGNTIYF	TGCGCCAGCAGCTTGGACAGCGGCGGGGGAAACACCATATATTTT
TRBV15	TRBJ1-2	TRBD1	.	18	CATSEEPGQVGPNMTYTF	TGTGCCACCAGCGAGGAGCCGGGACAGGTAGGTCCCAATATGACCTACACCTTC
TRBV5-4	TRBJ1-1	.	.	14	CASSWRGGNTEAFF	TGTGCCAGCAGCTGGAGGGGGGGGAACACTGAAGCTTTCTTT
TRBV18	TRBJ1-1	.	.	13	CASSESREAEAFF	TGTGCCAGCTCAGAAAGTCGGGAGGCTGAAGCTTTCTTT
TRBV4-3	TRBJ1-4	.	.	18	CASSQDHRSGAMGEKLFF	TGCGCCAGCAGCCAAGACCATCGAAGCGGGGCAATGGGTGAAAAACTGTTTTTT
TRBV5-1	TRBJ1-1	.	few	11	CASTFQGEAFF	TGCGCCAGCACGTTTCAGGGGGAAGCTTTCTTT
TRBV6-5	TRBJ1-6	TRBD1	.	15	CASSYSDRGRAPLHF	TGTGCCAGCAGTTACTCAGACAGGGGGCGGGCACCCCTCCACTTT
TRBV6-5	TRBJ1-2	.	few	13	CASRDDTPYGYTF	TGTGCCAGCAGAGACGACACTCCCTATGGCTACACCTTC
TRBV6-1	TRBJ2-7	TRBD1	.	14	CASNRPGQGIEQYF	TGTGCCAGCAACCGACCGGGACAGGGGATCGAGCAGTACTTC
TRBV9	TRBJ2-3	TRBD2	.	15	CASSGGGGGTDTQYF	TGTGCCAGCAGCGGCGGCGGGGGGGGGACAGATACGCAGTATTTT
TRBV6-6	TRBJ1-5	TRBD1	few	16	CASSPRQGDSNQPQHF	TGTGCCAGCAGTCCTCGACAGGGGGATAGCAATCAGCCCCAGCATTTT
TRBV6-5	TRBJ2-7	.	.	15	CASSYSLSLSYEQYF	TGTGCCAGCAGTTACTCTTTGTCCCTCTCCTACGAGCAGTACTTC
TRBV7-9	TRBJ1-1	.	.	13	CASSLADRIEAFF	TGTGCCAGCAGCTTAGCCGACAGGATAGAAGCTTTCTTT
TRBV5-6	TRBJ2-6	.	.	17	CASSFGPGPSGANVLTF	TGTGCCAGCAGCTTCGGCCCAGGGCCCTCTGGGGCCAACGTCCTGACTTTC
TRBV7-6	TRBJ1-2	.	.	14	CASNELGGERGYTF	TGTGCCAGTAACGAGTTGGGAGGGGAGCGTGGCTACACCTTC
TRBV9	TRBJ1-5	.	few	16	CASSPFGGLSNQPQHF	TGTGCCAGCAGCCCATTTGGGGGCCTTAGCAATCAGCCCCAGCATTTT
TRBV10-3	TRBJ1-5	TRBD1	.	14	CAITGQGRGQPQHF	TGTGCCATCACCGGACAGGGGAGAGGGCAGCCCCAGCATTTT
TRBV7-9	TRBJ1-2	.	.	13	CASSLNTFYGYTF	TGTGCCAGCAGCTTAAACACCTTCTATGGCTACACCTTC
TRBV6-6	TRBJ1-2	.	.	13	CASRTDSNYGYTF	TGTGCCAGCAGAACTGACAGTAACTATGGCTACACCTTC
TRBV4-3	TRBJ1-1	.	few	13	CASSQVEHTEAFF	TGCGCCAGCAGCCAAGTAGAGCACACTGAAGCTTTCTTT
TRBV5-1	TRBJ2-7	TRBD1	once	15	CASSPPGQGWHEQYF	TGCGCCAGCAGCCCGCCGGGACAGGGGTGGCACGAGCAGTACTTC
TRBV5-1	TRBJ1-6	TRBD1	few	14	CASSALDRGSPLHF	TGCGCCAGCAGCGCCCTGGACAGGGGTTCACCCCTCCACTTT
TRBV28	TRBJ2-6	.	.	14	CASNDRSGANVLTF	TGTGCCAGCAACGACAGATCGGGGGCCAACGTCCTGACTTTC
TRBV7-8	TRBJ1-6	TRBD1	.	14	CASTWGTGDSPLHF	TGTGCCAGCACCTGGGGGACAGGGGACTCACCCCTCCACTTT
TRBV5-1	TRBJ1-2	TRBD1	.	15	CASSLSGDRGRGYTF	TGCGCCAGCAGCCTGTCCGGGGACAGGGGCCGGGGCTACACCTTC
TRBV5-1	TRBJ2-3	TRBD2	.	17	CASSRQLAGGNTDTQYF	TGCGCCAGCAGCCGACAACTAGCGGGGGGCAACACAGATACGCAGTATTTT
TRBV23-1	TRBJ1-1	.	few	14	CASSQGGEGPGAFF	TGCGCCAGCAGTCAAGGGGGGGAGGGTCCTGGGGCTTTCTTT
TRBV30	TRBJ1-5	.	.	14	CAWSVLGRHQPQHF	TGTGCCTGGAGTGTACTCGGTCGTCATCAGCCCCAGCATTTT
TRBV5-4	TRBJ2-3	TRBD2	.	16	CASSLNGGALGDTQYF	TGTGCCAGCAGCTTGAACGGGGGGGCCTTGGGGGATACGCAGTATTTT
TRBV2	TRBJ2-1	.	.	15	CASSEQGRDTDEQFF	TGTGCCAGCAGTGAACAGGGAAGGGATACCGATGAGCAGTTCTTC
TRBV9	TRBJ2-7	TRBD2	once	17	CASSPDGTSASLYEQYF	TGTGCCAGCAGCCCCGACGGGACTAGCGCTTCGCTATACGAGCAGTACTTC
TRBV19	TRBJ2-6	TRBD1	.	18	CASSIGTGATSGANVLTF	TGTGCCAGTAGTATTGGGACAGGGGCGACCTCTGGGGCCAACGTCCTGACTTTC
TRBV6-5	TRBJ1-1	.	.	13	CASSLDMNTEAFF	TGTGCCAGCAGCTTGGACATGAACACTGAAGCTTTCTTT
TRBV4-2	TRBJ1-2	.	.	15	CASSQANREGGGYTF	TGTGCCAGCAGCCAAGCCAACAGGGAGGGTGGGGGCTACACCTTC
TRBV25-1	TRBJ2-5	.	once	14	CASSERLPQETQYF	TGTGCCAGCAGTGAAAGACTGCCCCAAGAGACCCAGTACTTC
TRBV2	TRBJ2-2	TRBD1	few	14	CASRSQGVIGELFF	TGTGCCAGCAGGAGTCAGGGGGTAATCGGGGAGCTGTTTTTT
TRBV19	TRBJ1-5	.	.	16	CASSILTGNSNQPQHF	TGTGCCAGTAGTATATTGACAGGCAATAGCAATCAGCCCCAGCATTTT
TRBV5-1	TRBJ2-5	TRBD2	.	17	CASSLTGGPGQWETQYF	TGCGCCAGCAGCTTAACGGGGGGGCCGGGGCAATGGGAGACCCAGTACTTC
TRBV7-3	TRBJ1-1	.	.	13	CASSLQGMREAFF	TGTGCCAGCAGCTTACAGGGTATGCGCGAAGCTTTCTTT
TRBV12-1	TRBJ2-3	.	.	16	CASSFGGRVCTDTQYF	TGTGCCAGCAGCTTTGGAGGCAGGGTGTGCACAGATACGCAGTATTTT
TRBV9	TRBJ2-2	.	few	15	CASSPRTLNTGELFF	TGTGCCAGCAGCCCCCGGACACTTAACACCGGGGAGCTGTTTTTT
TRBV28	TRBJ2-7	TRBD1	.	14	CASSLTGTAYEQYF	TGTGCCAGCAGCCTGACCGGGACAGCCTACGAGCAGTACTTC
TRBV4-3	TRBJ2-5	TRBD2	.	17	CASSHDRTSGLQETQYF	TGCGCCAGCAGCCATGATAGGACTAGCGGGCTCCAAGAGACCCAGTACTTC
TRBV7-2	TRBJ1-6	.	once	15	CASSLEGRRNSPLHF	TGTGCCAGCAGCTTGGAGGGTAGGAGAAATTCACCCCTCCACTTT
TRBV5-4	TRBJ2-2	TRBD2	.	16	CASSSLAGKNTGELFF	TGTGCCAGCAGCTCATTAGCGGGGAAGAACACCGGGGAGCTGTTTTTT